This T cell receptor beta chain originates from a study of blood T cell repertoires in COVID-19. Study summary: Sources were T cells, B-cell-depleted T cells, or PBMCs; the material itself was cDNA or gDNA.

V was pared by 6 bases and J by 0 bases, with 6 bases of the junction left unmatched. Looked up from germline, CDR1 is SGHTA and CDR2 is FQGNSA. The CDR3 loop spans 16 amino acids. Seattle's cohort entered during active infection and was followed longitudinally. Libraries were prepared by immunoSEQ multiplex PCR; TCRdb keeps only in-frame clonotypes and omits some of them. Among around 210,000 clones listed, about 85% were seen once. The TCR originated in a man aged 60-69 years with COVID-19, enrolled during active disease. Sequenced input: peripheral blood. V is TRBV7-2 and J is TRBJ1-2, with 11 bases that match TRBD1. The DNA of the CDR3 is TGTGCCAGCAGTACCCGGACAGGGGGCGCTAACTATGGCTACACCTTC. Its translation: CASSTRTGGANYGYTF.